The T cell receptor beta chain under discussion was sequenced for a study of cytomegalovirus exposure and HLA in healthy donors. Remarks on this clone: Its antigen is still unknown.

The study's findings and limits: TCR beta chains numbering some 160 were designated cytomegalovirus-associated. HLA alleles were associated with around 17,000 TCR beta sequences in a later analysis at 0.05 false discovery rate. The authors later linked a missense DCLRE1C variant to TCR beta V- and J-gene trimming.

It was with 60 Vbeta and 13 Jbeta primers that the PCR ran. Assay: immunoSEQ multiplex PCR; the TCRdb copy retains only in-frame clones and omits some. The profile shows 130,000 or so clones, just over 65% of them singletons. The V gene's germline CDR1 is MGHRA and CDR2 YSYEKL. This CDR3 contains 15 residues. After removal of 2 bases from V and 8 bases from J, the junction contained 7 bases not matched to a gene. This receptor was identified in a man between 18 and 29 years old in good health and CMV-seronegative. The sequenced sample consisted of PBMCs. The gene calls are TRBV4-1 and TRBJ2-1; 9 positions agree with TRBD1. The CDR3 DNA follows: TGCGCCAGCAGCCAACCTCGGGACAGGGTGGATGAGCAGTTCTTC. It codes for CASSQPRDRVDEQFF.